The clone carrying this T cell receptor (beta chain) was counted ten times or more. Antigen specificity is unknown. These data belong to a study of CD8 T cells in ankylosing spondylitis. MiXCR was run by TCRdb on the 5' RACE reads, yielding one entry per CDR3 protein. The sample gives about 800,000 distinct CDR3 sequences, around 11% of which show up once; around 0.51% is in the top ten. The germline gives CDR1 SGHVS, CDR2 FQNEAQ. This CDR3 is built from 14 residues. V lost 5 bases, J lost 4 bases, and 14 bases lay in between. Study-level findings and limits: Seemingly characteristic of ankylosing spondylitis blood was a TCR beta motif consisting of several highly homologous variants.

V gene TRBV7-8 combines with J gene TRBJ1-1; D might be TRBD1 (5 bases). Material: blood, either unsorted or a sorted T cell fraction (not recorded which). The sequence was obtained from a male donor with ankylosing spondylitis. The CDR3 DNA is TGTGCCAGCAGCCTTTTCCTCGGGGGCACTGAAGCTTTCTTT. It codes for CASSLFLGGTEAFF.